The clone carrying this T cell receptor beta chain has only a few counts. Antigen unknown. Clones were sequenced by immunoSEQ multiplex PCR, and TCRdb holds only the in-frame ones, with some missing. The data hold roughly 25,000 clones, with approximately 70% observed a single time. The CDR3 sequence is 15 residues long. Germline CDR1 reads MNHNY; CDR2 reads SVGAGI (reference sequence). V shed 5 bases and J 3 bases; nucleotides not matched to a gene: 8. This sample is part of a study of vaccination effects on CD4 cells after COVID-19. Findings and caveats of the study: Recruitment yielded few convalescent patients, and the study had no early post-infection timepoints.

The ViraFEST assay expanded antigen-specific CD4+ T cells with viral peptide pools before sequencing. Following an approximately 10-day culture, CD4+ T cells were purified. Recipients of the vaccine had no prior SARS-CoV-2 infection and negative nucleocapsid antibodies. Supplemented with 9.5 to 10 IU/ml IL-2 and roughly 10 ug/ml peptides, a few million PBMC per well were kept in culture. Half-medium changes using IL-2 medium occurred on days 3 and 7. The chain is built from TRBV6-6 and TRBJ2-7, with 9 bases identical to TRBD1. The sample was CD4+ T cells from PBMCs cultured with SARS-CoV-2 spike peptides, taken before COVID-19 vaccination. This clonotype was sampled from a human donor who received a COVID-19 vaccine. DNA for the CDR3: TGTGCCAGCAGTCGATCCGGGACAGGGAACTACGAGCAGTACTTC. This translates into CASSRSGTGNYEQYF.